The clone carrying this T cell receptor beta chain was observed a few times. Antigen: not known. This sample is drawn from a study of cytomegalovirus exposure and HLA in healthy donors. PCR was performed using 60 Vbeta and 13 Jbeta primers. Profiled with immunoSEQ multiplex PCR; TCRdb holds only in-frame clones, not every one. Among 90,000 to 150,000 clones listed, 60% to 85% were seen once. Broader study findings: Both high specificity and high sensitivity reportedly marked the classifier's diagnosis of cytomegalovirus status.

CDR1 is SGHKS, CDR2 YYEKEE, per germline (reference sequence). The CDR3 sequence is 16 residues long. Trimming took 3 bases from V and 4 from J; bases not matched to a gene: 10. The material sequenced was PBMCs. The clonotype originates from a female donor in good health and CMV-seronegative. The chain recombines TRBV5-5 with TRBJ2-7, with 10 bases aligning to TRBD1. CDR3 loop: CASSSSTGGEGYEQYF. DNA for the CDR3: TGTGCCAGCAGCTCCTCGACAGGGGGCGAGGGGTACGAGCAGTACTTC.